The subject of this entry is one T cell receptor beta chain. Its antigen is currently unknown. Caucasian individuals from Russia who were healthy and aged about 6 to 90 acted as donors. Per-sample yields of isolated PBMCs were at least 6 million. This sample is drawn from a study of blood T cells in healthy people across ages. Alongside a J-beta primer mix, a sample-barcoded 5' primer served in a second PCR lasting about 7 to 12 cycles. One entry per CDR3 protein, called by TCRdb with MiXCR from the 5' RACE reads. The sample holds about 2 million distinct CDR3 sequences, just under 50% seen once. Germline V gene sequence: CDR1 LGHDT, CDR2 YNNKEL (reference sequence). Trimming stripped 4 bases from V and 0 bases from J, with 18 bases between. The CDR3 extends over 17 amino acids. Points from the study as a whole: What prevented conclusive comparison of naive and antigen-experienced cells was that PBMCs were unsorted.

The rearrangement uses TRBV3-1 and TRBJ1-2; D is unclear. This sequence originates from a woman in her thirties or forties in good health. The material sequenced was blood. The CDR3 here is CASSLNAFGDPNYGYTF. The CDR3 nucleotides read TGTGCCAGCAGCCTGAATGCGTTCGGTGATCCTAACTATGGCTACACCTTC. Drawing the rest from reference TRBV3-1 and TRBJ1-2, the complete variable domain is DTAVSQTPKYLVTQMGNDKSIKCEQNLGHDTMYWYKQDSKKFLKIMFSYNNKELIINETVPNRFSPKSPDKAHLNLHINSLELGDSAVYFCASSLNAFGDPNYGYTFGSGTRLTVV.